This TCR beta chain appears in the sequencing data of a study of blood T cell repertoires in COVID-19. As for the study in general: Samples taken during acute and convalescent COVID-19 were collected in the United States, Italy and Spain.

J was trimmed by 0 bases and V by 2 bases; bases with no gene match: 5. CDR1 SGHVS and CDR2 FQNEAQ come from the germline V gene. The CDR3 is 16 amino acids. Only in-frame clones appear in the TCRdb table, and some are missing; sequencing was by immunoSEQ multiplex PCR. The sample lists 110,000 or so clones, more than 80% seen once, with around 6% in the top ten. Input material: peripheral blood. V usage is TRBV7-8 and J usage is TRBJ1-1; 8 bases line up with TRBD1. The sequence came from a woman aged 60-70 years with COVID-19, enrolled during active disease. Here the CDR3 DNA reads TGTGCCAGCAGCTTAAGGACAGGGCCTATGAACACTGAAGCTTTCTTT. Protein: CASSLRTGPMNTEAFF.